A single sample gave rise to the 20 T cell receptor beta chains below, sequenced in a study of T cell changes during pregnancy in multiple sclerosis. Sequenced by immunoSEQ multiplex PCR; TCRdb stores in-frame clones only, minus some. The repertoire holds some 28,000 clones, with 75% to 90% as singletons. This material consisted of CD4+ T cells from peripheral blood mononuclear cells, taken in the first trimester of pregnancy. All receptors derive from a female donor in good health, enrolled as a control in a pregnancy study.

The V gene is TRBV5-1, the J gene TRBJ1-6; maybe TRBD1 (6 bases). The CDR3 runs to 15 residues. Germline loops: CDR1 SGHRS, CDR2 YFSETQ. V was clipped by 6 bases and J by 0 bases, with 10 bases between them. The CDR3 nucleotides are TGCGCCAGCAAGGACAGTACCTCCTATAATTCACCCCTCCACTTT. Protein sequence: CASKDSTSYNSPLHF.

This CDR3 is CASSEDVAREETQYF. CDR3 coding DNA: TGTGCCAGCAGTGAAGACGTAGCCCGCGAAGAGACCCAGTACTTC. The rearrangement uses TRBV2 and TRBJ2-5, with D hard to call. V lost 1 base, J lost 3 bases, and 12 bases lay in between. The CDR3 is made up of 15 amino acids. Germline lookup yields CDR1 SNHLY and CDR2 FYNNEI.

CDR3 DNA sequence: TGCGCCAGCAGCTTGGGACAGACAAATGAAAAACTGTTTTTT. This sequence encodes CASSLGQTNEKLFF. J is TRBJ1-4 and V is TRBV5-1, with D perhaps TRBD1 (5 bases). Trimming pared 0 bases from V and 5 bases from J, leaving 8 bases between. The CDR3 covers 14 residues. Germline-derived CDR1 and CDR2 are SGHRS and YFSETQ. Looking up the rest from reference TRBV5-1 and TRBJ1-4 gives the full variable domain: KAGVTQTPRYLIKTRGQQVTLSCSPISGHRSVSWYQQTPGQGLQFLFEYFSETQRNKGNFPGRFSGRQFSNSRSEMNVSTLELGDSALYLCASSLGQTNEKLFFGSGTQLSVL.

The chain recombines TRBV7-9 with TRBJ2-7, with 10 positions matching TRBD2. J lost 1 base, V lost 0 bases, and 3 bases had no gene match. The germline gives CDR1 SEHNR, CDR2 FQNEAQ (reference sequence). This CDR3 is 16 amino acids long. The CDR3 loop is CASSLAELAGSYEQYF. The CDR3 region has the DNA TGTGCCAGCAGCTTAGCGGAACTAGCGGGATCCTACGAGCAGTACTTC. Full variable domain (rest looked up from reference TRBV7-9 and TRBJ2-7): DTGVSQNPRHKITKRGQNVTFRCDPISEHNRLYWYRQTLGQGPEFLTYFQNEAQLEKSRLLSDRFSAERPKGSFSTLEIQRTEQGDSAMYLCASSLAELAGSYEQYFGPGTRLTVT.

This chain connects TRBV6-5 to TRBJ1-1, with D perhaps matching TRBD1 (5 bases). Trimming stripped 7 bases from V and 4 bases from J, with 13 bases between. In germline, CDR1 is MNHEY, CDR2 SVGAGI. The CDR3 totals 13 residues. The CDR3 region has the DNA TGTGCCAGCATTCCGGGGGGGGGCACTGAAGCTTTCTTT. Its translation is CASIPGGGTEAFF.

The CDR3 DNA is TGTGCCAGTAGGCACCTGGGGGGAGCGGGGAGCACAGATACGCAGTATTTT. Its protein is CASRHLGGAGSTDTQYF. The chain couples TRBV19 to TRBJ2-3, with 7 bases identical to TRBD2. The germline V gene has CDR1 LNHDA and CDR2 SQIVND (reference sequence). V gave up 6 bases and J gave up 0 bases; unmatched junction bases: 12. The CDR3 has 17 amino acids.

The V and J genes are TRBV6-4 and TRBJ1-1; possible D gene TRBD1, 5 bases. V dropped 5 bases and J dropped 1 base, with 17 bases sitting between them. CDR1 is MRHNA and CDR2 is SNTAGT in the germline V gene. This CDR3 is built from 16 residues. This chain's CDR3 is CASSRYGGSRNTEAFF. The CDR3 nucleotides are TGTGCCAGCAGTCGATACGGGGGGTCTCGGAACACTGAAGCTTTCTTT.

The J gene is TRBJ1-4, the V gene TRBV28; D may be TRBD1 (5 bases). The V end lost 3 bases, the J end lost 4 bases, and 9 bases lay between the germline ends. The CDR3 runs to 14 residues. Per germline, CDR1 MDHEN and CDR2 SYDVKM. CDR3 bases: TGTGCCAGCAGTTTGGGGCAGGTTAATGAAAAACTGTTTTTT. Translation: CASSLGQVNEKLFF. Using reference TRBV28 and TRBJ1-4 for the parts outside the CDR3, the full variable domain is DVKVTQSSRYLVKRTGEKVFLECVQDMDHENMFWYRQDPGLGLRLIYFSYDVKMKEKGDIPEGYSVSREKKERFSLILESASTNQTSMYLCASSLGQVNEKLFFGSGTQLSVL.

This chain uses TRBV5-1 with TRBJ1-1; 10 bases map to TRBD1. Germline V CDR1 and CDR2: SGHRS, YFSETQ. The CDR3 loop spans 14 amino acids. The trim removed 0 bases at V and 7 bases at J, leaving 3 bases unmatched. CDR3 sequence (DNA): TGCGCCAGCAGCTTGGGGGACAGGGGAGGTGAAGCTTTCTTT. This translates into CASSLGDRGGEAFF.

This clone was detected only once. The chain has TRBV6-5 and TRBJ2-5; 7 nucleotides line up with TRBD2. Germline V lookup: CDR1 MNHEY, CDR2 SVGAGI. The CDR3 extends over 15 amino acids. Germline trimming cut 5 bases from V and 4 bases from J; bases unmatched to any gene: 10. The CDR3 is CASSVGGGWGETQYF. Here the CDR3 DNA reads TGTGCCAGCAGTGTGGGGGGGGGTTGGGGAGAGACCCAGTACTTC.

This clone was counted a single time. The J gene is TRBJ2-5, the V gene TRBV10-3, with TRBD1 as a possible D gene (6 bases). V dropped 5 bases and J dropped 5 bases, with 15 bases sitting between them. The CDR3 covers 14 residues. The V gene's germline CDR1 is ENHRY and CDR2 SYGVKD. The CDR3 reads CAISSPGQGETQYF. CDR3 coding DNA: TGTGCCATCAGTTCTCCCGGGCAGGGGGAGACCCAGTACTTC.

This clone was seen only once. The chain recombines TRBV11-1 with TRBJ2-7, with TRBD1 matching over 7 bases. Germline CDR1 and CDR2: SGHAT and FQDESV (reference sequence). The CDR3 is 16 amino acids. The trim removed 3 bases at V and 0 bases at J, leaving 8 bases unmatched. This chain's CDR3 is CASSLTTGSLSYEQYF. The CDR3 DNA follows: TGTGCCAGCAGCTTGACGACAGGGTCCCTCTCCTACGAGCAGTACTTC.

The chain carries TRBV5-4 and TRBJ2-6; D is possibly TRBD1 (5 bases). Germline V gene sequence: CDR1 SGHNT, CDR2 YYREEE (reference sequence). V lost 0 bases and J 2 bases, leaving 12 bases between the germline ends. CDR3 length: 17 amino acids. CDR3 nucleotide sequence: TGTGCCAGCAGCTTGGTAGGGGCAGTCACTGGGGCCAACGTCCTGACTTTC. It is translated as CASSLVGAVTGANVLTF.

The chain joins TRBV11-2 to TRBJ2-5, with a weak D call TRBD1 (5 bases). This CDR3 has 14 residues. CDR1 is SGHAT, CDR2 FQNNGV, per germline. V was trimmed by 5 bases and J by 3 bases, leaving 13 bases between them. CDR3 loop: CASSPPPREETQYF. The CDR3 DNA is TGTGCCAGCAGCCCCCCGCCCAGGGAAGAGACCCAGTACTTC.

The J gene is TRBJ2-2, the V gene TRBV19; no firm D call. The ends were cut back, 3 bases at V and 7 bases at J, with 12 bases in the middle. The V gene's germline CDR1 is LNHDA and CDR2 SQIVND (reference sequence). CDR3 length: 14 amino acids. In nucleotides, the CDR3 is TGTGCCAGTAGTATTTTGGGCGAATACGGGGAGCTGTTTTTT. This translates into CASSILGEYGELFF.

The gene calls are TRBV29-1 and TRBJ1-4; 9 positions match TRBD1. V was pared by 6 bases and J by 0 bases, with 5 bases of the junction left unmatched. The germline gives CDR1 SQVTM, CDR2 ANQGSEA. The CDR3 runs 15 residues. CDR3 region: CSVGDRVATNEKLFF. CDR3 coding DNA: TGCAGCGTCGGGGACAGGGTGGCAACTAATGAAAAACTGTTTTTT.

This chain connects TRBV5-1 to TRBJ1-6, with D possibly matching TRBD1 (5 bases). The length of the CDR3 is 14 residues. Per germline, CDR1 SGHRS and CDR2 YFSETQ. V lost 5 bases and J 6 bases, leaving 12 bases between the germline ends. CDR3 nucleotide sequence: TGCGCCAGCAGACAAATCGACAGTAATTCACCCCTCCACTTT. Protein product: CASRQIDSNSPLHF.

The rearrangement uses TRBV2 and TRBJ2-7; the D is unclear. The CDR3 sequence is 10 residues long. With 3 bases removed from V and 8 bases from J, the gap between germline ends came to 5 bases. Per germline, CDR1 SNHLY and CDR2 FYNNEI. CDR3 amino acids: CASSDLKQYF. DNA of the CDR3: TGTGCCAGCAGTGATCTTAAGCAGTACTTC.

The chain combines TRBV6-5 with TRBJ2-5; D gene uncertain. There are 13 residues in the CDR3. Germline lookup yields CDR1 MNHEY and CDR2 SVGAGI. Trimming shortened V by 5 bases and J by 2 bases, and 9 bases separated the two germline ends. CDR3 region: CASSPDTQETQYF. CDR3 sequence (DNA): TGTGCCAGCAGTCCTGACACTCAAGAGACCCAGTACTTC.

The CDR3 DNA follows: TGCGCCAGCAGCCCGGACACAACCAACACCGGGGAGCTGTTTTTT. As protein: CASSPDTTNTGELFF. This chain joins TRBV5-1 and TRBJ2-2; D may be TRBD1 (5 bases). The V gene lost 4 bases and the J gene lost 2 bases, with 12 bases spanning the gap. Germline V gene data show CDR1 as SGHRS and CDR2 as YFSETQ. This CDR3 contains 15 residues.